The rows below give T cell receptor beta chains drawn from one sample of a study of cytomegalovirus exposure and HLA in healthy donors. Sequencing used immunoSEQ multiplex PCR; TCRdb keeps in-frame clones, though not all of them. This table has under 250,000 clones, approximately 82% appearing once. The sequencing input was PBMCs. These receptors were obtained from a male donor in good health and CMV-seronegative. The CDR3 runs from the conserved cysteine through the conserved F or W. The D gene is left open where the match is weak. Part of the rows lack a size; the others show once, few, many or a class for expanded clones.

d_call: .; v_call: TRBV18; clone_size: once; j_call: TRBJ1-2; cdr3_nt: TGTGCCAGCTCACCAGTCAAAGGGGCGCCTGGGGACACCTTC; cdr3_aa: CASSPVKGAPGDTF
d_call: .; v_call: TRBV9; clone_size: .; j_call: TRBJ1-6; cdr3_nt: TGTGCCAGCAGCGTACGACGAGGAGGTTCACCCCTCCACTTT; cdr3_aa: CASSVRRGGSPLHF
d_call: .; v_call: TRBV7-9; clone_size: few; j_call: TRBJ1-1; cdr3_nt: TGTGCCAGCAGTTTAGGTGGGGGGACTGAAGCTTTCTTT; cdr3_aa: CASSLGGGTEAFF
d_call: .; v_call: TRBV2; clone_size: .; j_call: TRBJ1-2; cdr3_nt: TGTGCCAGCAGTCGAGGGCAGGGAGGGGGCTACACCTTC; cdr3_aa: CASSRGQGGGYTF
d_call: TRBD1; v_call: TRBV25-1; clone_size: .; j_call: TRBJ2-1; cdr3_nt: TGTGCCAGCCGGACAGGGAGCTCCTACAATGAGCAGTTCTTC; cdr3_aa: CASRTGSSYNEQFF
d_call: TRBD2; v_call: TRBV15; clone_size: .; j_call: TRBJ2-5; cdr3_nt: TGTGCCACCAGCAGTCCTACGACTAGCGGGTTTCAAGAGACCCAGTACTTC; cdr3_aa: CATSSPTTSGFQETQYF
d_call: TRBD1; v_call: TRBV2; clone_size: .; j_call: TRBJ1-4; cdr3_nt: TGTGCCAGCAGTGACCTCCAGGGGGCGGATGAAAAACTGTTTTTT; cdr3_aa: CASSDLQGADEKLFF
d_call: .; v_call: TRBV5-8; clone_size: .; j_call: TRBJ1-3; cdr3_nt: TGTGCCAGCAGGGCGGGAAGCTCTGGAAACACCATATATTTT; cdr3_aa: CASRAGSSGNTIYF
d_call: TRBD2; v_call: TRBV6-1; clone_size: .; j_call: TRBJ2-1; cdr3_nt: TGTGCCACACCGCCGGGACTAGTAGGAGGTGAGCAGTTCTTC; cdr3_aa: CATPPGLVGGEQFF
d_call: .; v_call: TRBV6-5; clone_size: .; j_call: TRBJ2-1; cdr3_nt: TGTGCCACCAGGCGGACTCGAGGGAACAATGAGCAGTTCTTC; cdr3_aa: CATRRTRGNNEQFF
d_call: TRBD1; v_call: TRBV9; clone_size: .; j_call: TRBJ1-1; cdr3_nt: TGTGCCAGCAGCGTAGAGGGACAGGGCGGTTCTCAAGCTTTCTTT; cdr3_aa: CASSVEGQGGSQAFF
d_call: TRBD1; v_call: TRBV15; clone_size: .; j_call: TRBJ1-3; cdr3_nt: TGTGCCACCAGCGGAGAGACAGGGGCCTCTGGAAACACCATATATTTT; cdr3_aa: CATSGETGASGNTIYF
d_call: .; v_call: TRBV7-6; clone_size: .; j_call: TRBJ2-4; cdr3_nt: TGTGCCAGCAGCCAGGGAGGGGACAGGTCTCCCATTCAGTACTTC; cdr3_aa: CASSQGGDRSPIQYF
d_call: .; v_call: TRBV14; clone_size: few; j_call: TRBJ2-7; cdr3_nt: TGTGCCAGCAGCTACAGAGGGTCGAACGCCTACGAGCAGTACTTC; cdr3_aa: CASSYRGSNAYEQYF
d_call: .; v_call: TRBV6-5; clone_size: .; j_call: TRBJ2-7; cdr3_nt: TGTGCCAGCAGTTACCGGGGGAGCTCCTACGAGCAGTACTTC; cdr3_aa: CASSYRGSSYEQYF
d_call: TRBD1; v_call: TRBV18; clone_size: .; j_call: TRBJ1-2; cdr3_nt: TGTGCCAGCTCCCAAGACAGGGCGGATGGCTACACCTTC; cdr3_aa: CASSQDRADGYTF
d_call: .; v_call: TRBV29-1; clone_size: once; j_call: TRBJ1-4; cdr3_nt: TGCAGCGTTTCTGGACAGTGGGGGGGTCGTAATGAAAAACTGTTTTTT; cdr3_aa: CSVSGQWGGRNEKLFF
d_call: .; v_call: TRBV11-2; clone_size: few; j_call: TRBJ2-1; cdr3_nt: TGTGCCAGCAGCGTCGCGCGCTCCTACAATGAGCAGTTCTTC; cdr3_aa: CASSVARSYNEQFF
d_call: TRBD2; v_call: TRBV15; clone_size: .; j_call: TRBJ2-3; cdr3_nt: TGTGCCACCAGCACAATAGCGGGAACCACAGATACGCAGTATTTT; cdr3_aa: CATSTIAGTTDTQYF
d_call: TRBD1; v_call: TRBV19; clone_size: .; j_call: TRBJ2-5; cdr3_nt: TGTGCCAGTAGTATAGCTAGGGGGCGCGGGGAGACCCAGTACTTC; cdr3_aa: CASSIARGRGETQYF
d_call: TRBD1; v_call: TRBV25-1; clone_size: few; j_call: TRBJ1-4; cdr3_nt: TGTGCCAGCAGTGAACAGGGGGCTAATGAAAAACTGTTTTTT; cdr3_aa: CASSEQGANEKLFF
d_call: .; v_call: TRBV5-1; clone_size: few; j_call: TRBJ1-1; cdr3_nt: TGCGCCAGCAGCCTTCAGGGGCCTAACACTGAAGCTTTCTTT; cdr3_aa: CASSLQGPNTEAFF
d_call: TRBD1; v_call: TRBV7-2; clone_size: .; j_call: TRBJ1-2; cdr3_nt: TGTGCCAGCAGCTTAACGGCGGACAGGGGGCTTGAGGGCTACACCTTC; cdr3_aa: CASSLTADRGLEGYTF
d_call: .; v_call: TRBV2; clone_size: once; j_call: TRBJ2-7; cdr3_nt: TGTGCCAGCAGTCTTACAGGGTACTACGAGCAGTACTTC; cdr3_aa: CASSLTGYYEQYF